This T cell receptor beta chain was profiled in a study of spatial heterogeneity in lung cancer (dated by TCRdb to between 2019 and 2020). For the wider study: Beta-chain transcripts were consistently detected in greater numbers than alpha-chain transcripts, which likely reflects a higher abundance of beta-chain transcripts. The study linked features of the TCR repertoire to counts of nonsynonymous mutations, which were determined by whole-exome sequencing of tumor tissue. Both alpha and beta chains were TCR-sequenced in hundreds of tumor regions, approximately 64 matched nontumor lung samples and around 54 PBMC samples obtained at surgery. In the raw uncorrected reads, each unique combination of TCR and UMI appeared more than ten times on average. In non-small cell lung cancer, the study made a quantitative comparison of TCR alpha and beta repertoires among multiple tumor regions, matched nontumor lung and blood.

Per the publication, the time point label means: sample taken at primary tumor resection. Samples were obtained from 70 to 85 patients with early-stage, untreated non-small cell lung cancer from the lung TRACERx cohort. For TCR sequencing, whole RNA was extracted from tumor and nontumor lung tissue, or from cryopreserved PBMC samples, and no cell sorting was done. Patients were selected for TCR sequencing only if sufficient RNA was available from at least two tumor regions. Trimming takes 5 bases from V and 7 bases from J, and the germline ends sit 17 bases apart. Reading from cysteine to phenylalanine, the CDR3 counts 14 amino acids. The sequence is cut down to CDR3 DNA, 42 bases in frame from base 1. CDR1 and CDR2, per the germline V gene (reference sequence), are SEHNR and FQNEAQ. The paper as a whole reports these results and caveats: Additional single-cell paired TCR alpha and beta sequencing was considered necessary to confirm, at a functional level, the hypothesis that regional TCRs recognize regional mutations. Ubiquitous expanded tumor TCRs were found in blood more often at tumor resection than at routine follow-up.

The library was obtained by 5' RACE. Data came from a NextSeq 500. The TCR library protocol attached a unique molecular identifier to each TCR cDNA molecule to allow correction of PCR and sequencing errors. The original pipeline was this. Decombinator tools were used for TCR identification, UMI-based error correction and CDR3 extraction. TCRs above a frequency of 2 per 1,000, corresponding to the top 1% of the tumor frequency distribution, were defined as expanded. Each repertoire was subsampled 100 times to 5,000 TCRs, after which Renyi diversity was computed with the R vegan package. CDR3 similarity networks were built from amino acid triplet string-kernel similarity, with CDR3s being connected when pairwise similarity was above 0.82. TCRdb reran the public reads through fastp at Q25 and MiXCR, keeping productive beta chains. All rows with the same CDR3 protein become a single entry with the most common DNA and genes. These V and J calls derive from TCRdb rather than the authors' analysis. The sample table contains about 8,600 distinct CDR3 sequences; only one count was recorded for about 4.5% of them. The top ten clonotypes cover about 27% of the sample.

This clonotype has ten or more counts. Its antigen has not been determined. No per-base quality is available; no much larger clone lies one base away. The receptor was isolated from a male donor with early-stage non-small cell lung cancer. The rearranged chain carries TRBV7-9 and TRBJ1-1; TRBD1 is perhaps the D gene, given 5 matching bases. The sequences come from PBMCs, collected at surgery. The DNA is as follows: TGTGCCAGCAGCCAACTGACAGACAGCAGTGAAGCTTTCTTT. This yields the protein CASSQLTDSSEAFF.